Below, 31 T cell receptor beta chains from the same sample are listed, as sequenced in a study of early T cells in non-severe SARS-CoV-2 infection. One entry per CDR3 protein, called by TCRdb with MiXCR from the 5' RACE reads. The table records tens of thousands of distinct CDR3 sequences, around 10% of them present only once. Sequences were derived from whole blood, sampled at baseline. These receptor sequences come from an adult who was a healthcare worker with PCR-confirmed SARS-CoV-2 infection or an uninfected control (not recorded which).

The table lists this clonotype with a few counts. The chain carries TRBV5-1 and TRBJ2-7, with 10 positions matching TRBD2. CDR1 and CDR2 (germline): SGHRS, YFSETQ. The CDR3 extends over 15 amino acids. The trim removed 1 base at V and 2 bases at J, leaving 3 bases unmatched. CDR3 residues: CASSLTLAGTYEQYF. The CDR3 DNA sequence: TGCGCCAGCAGCTTGACACTAGCGGGAACCTACGAGCAGTACTTC.

The table lists this clonotype with a few counts. V and J are TRBV10-2 and TRBJ2-5; D not certain. The V gene's germline CDR1 is WSHSY and CDR2 SAAADI. V lost 2 bases and J 5 bases, leaving 9 bases between the germline ends. CDR3 length: 13 amino acids. In DNA form, the CDR3 reads TGCGCCAGCAGTGAGACAAGCTCGGAGACCCAGTACTTC. This encodes CASSETSSETQYF.

This chain links TRBV18 with TRBJ2-3, with TRBD2 matching 9 bases. CDR1 and CDR2 from the germline V gene are KGHSH and LQKENI. The CDR3 runs 14 residues. Unmatched junction bases numbered 4, after V lost 5 bases and J lost 4 bases. CDR3 sequence (DNA): TGTGCCAGCTCAACGGGACTAGCTTCAGATACGCAGTATTTT. Translating gives CASSTGLASDTQYF.

The table lists this clonotype with a few counts. The V gene is TRBV6-5, the J gene TRBJ1-5; a possible D gene is TRBD1 (5 bases). V lost 5 bases and J lost 7, with 15 bases in between. The CDR3 has 14 residues. CDR1 is MNHEY and CDR2 is SVGAGI in the germline V gene. CDR3 in amino acids: CASSRTIEGQPQHF. In nucleotides, the CDR3 is TGTGCCAGCAGTCGGACTATCGAGGGGCAGCCCCAGCATTTT.

This clonotype was picked up many times. The V and J genes are TRBV7-2 and TRBJ2-1, with TRBD2 as a possible D gene (7 bases). This CDR3 is built from 16 residues. Trimming shortened V by 2 bases and J by 6 bases, and 17 bases separated the two germline ends. CDR1 and CDR2 from the germline V gene are SGHTA and FQGNSA. The CDR3 loop reads CASSLKGGHPVNEQFF. The CDR3 bases are TGTGCCAGCAGCTTAAAGGGGGGGCACCCCGTCAATGAGCAGTTCTTC.

This clonotype has a handful of counts. V and J are TRBV30 and TRBJ1-1; D perhaps matches TRBD1 (6 bases). Trimming removed 8 bases at V and 1 base at J, with 11 bases between. Germline V CDR1 and CDR2: GTSNPN, SVGIG (reference sequence). The CDR3 runs 12 residues. The CDR3 DNA is TGTGCCCGAGAACAGGGGAACACTGAAGCTTTCTTT. The encoded protein is CAREQGNTEAFF.

Many counts were recorded for this clonotype. This chain joins TRBV7-9 and TRBJ1-6, with D possibly matching TRBD1 (5 bases). Germline lookup yields CDR1 SEHNR and CDR2 FQNEAQ (reference sequence). The CDR3 runs 18 residues. Trimming left V 6 bases short and J 3 bases short, with 21 bases between. CDR3 DNA: TGTGCCAGCAGTGGCAGGGAGGCCCAGTCCTACTATAATTCACCCCTCCACTTT. Its translation: CASSGREAQSYYNSPLHF.

This clonotype was seen at least ten times. This chain connects TRBV7-6 to TRBJ2-5, with 7 nucleotides matching TRBD2. V lost 5 bases to trimming and J lost 1 base; unmatched junction nucleotides: 10. The CDR3 is 16 amino acids. Germline V gene data show CDR1 as SGHVS and CDR2 as FNYEAQ. As DNA, the CDR3 is TGTGCCAGCAGCCCCGGGGGAGCGGGGCCCCAAGAGACCCAGTACTTC. The encoded protein is CASSPGGAGPQETQYF.

The V and J genes are TRBV11-2 and TRBJ1-6; D is perhaps TRBD1 (5 bases). The CDR3 runs to 13 residues. V lost 1 base, J lost 8 bases, and 6 bases lay in between. CDR1 is SGHAT and CDR2 is FQNNGV in the germline V gene. The CDR3 DNA is TGTGCCAGCAGCTTAGCGGGGGATTCACCCCTCCACTTT. Its translation is CASSLAGDSPLHF.

This clonotype has ten or more counts. The V gene is TRBV14, the J gene TRBJ2-2; TRBD2 matches at 9 bases. CDR3 size: 15 residues. Germline V gene data show CDR1 as SGHDN and CDR2 as FVKESK. V was pared by 4 bases and J by 4 bases, with 4 bases of the junction left unmatched. The CDR3 region has the DNA TGTGCCAGCAGCCGAGCGGGGGGCCCCACCGGGGAGCTGTTTTTT. Translating gives CASSRAGGPTGELFF.

There are a few counts of this clonotype. V usage is TRBV18 and J usage is TRBJ1-1; 7 nucleotides agree with TRBD1. Germline-derived CDR1 and CDR2 are KGHSH and LQKENI. The CDR3 is 14 residues long. After removal of 6 bases from V and 3 bases from J, the junction contained 7 bases not matched to a gene. The chain's CDR3 is CASSPTGRDTEAFF. CDR3 nucleotide sequence: TGTGCCAGCTCTCCGACAGGGCGGGACACTGAAGCTTTCTTT. Variable domain in full (rest from reference TRBV18 and TRBJ1-1): NAGVMQNPRHLVRRRGQEARLRCSPMKGHSHVYWYRQLPEEGLKFMVYLQKENIIDESGMPKERFSAEFPKEGPSILRIQQVVRGDSAAYFCASSPTGRDTEAFFGQGTRLTVV.

This clonotype has more than one count but fewer than ten. The chain joins TRBV12-3 or TRBV12-4 to TRBJ1-2; 10 bases agree with TRBD1. The CDR3 is 14 amino acids. J was trimmed by 8 bases and V by 6 bases; bases with no gene match: 9. CDR3 DNA sequence: TGTGCCAGCAGCCCCGCCGGGACAGGGGACGGCTACACCTTC. This encodes CASSPAGTGDGYTF.

There are a few counts of this clonotype. The chain recombines TRBV5-1 with TRBJ2-7; TRBD1 matches 7 bases. The germline CDR1 and CDR2 sequences are SGHRS and YFSETQ. This CDR3 spans 13 amino acids. V shed 2 bases and J 3 bases; nucleotides not matched to a gene: 2. The CDR3 DNA sequence: TGCGCCAGCAGCTTCAACAGGGGCTACGAGCAGTACTTC. It encodes CASSFNRGYEQYF.

This clonotype occurred a few times. V is TRBV7-2 and J is TRBJ1-5; D gene unclear. Looked up from germline, CDR1 is SGHTA and CDR2 is FQGNSA. V gave up 5 bases and J gave up 2 bases, with 7 bases separating them. This CDR3 comprises 13 residues. CDR3 residues: CASSIRGNQPQHF. The CDR3 nucleotides read TGTGCCAGCAGCATCCGGGGCAATCAGCCCCAGCATTTT.

This clonotype was counted a few times. The chain joins TRBV12-3 or TRBV12-4 to TRBJ2-7, with a possible D match to TRBD1 (7 bases). Trimming took 0 bases from V and 4 from J, leaving 10 bases between them. The CDR3 runs 14 residues. The CDR3 DNA reads as TGTGCCAGCAGTTTAGCCAGGGGGAGGTACGAGCAGTACTTC. Its protein product is CASSLARGRYEQYF.

The genes are TRBV10-3 and TRBJ2-3; 14 nucleotides match TRBD2. The CDR3 covers 14 residues. After removal of 11 bases from V and 4 bases from J, the junction contained 5 bases not matched to a gene. From germline, CDR1 is ENHRY and CDR2 SYGVKD. DNA for the CDR3: TGTGCCGCAGGGACTAGCGGGGGCGCAGATACGCAGTATTTT. Protein: CAAGTSGGADTQYF.

J is TRBJ1-2 and V is TRBV9; possibly TRBD1 for D (6 bases). CDR3 length equals 15 residues. Germline CDR1 is SGDLS and CDR2 is YYNGEE. V was pared by 3 bases and J by 1 base, with 13 bases between. CDR3 in amino acids: CASSATGRINYGYTF. The CDR3 nucleotides are TGTGCCAGCAGCGCGACAGGTCGGATTAACTATGGCTACACCTTC.

The gene calls are TRBV20-1 and TRBJ2-7, with 12 bases aligning to TRBD1. This CDR3 has 15 amino acids. Looked up from germline, CDR1 is DFQATT and CDR2 is SNEGSKA (reference sequence). The ends lost 2 bases at V and 3 bases at J; junction bases unmatched: 5. CDR3 nucleotides: TGCAGTGCTAGATCCCGGGACAGGGGGCTCTACGAGCAGTACTTC. Its translation is CSARSRDRGLYEQYF.

The genes are TRBV12-5 and TRBJ2-6, with D uncertain. V was trimmed by 5 bases and J by 0 bases, leaving 8 bases between them. The CDR3 has 15 residues. Per germline, CDR1 LGHNT and CDR2 FRNRAP. The CDR3 region is CASGIQLSGANVLTF. As DNA, the CDR3 is TGTGCTAGTGGTATTCAGCTCTCTGGGGCCAACGTCCTGACTTTC. Together with reference TRBV12-5 and TRBJ2-6, the CDR3 gives the full variable domain: DARVTQTPRHKVTEMGQEVTMRCQPILGHNTVFWYRQTMMQGLELLAYFRNRAPLDDSGMPKDRFSAEMPDATLATLKIQPSEPRDSAVYFCASGIQLSGANVLTFGAGSRLTVL.

CDR3 sequence (DNA): TGCAGTGCTAGCCCCCTTGGGACAGGGGGCGGAGGCTACACCTTC. Residues: CSASPLGTGGGGYTF. V is TRBV20-1 and J is TRBJ1-2; TRBD1 aligns across 12 bases. There are 15 residues in the CDR3. Germline V gene lookup returns CDR1 DFQATT and CDR2 SNEGSKA (reference sequence). The J segment lost 8 bases and the V segment lost 3 bases, leaving 10 bases of the junction unmatched.

The V gene is TRBV27, the J gene TRBJ1-6, with 7 bases aligning to TRBD1. With 4 bases clipped from V and 5 bases from J, the junction kept 5 bases outside the gene matches. Germline values: CDR1 MNHEY, CDR2 SMNVEV (reference sequence). The CDR3 runs 15 residues. The chain's CDR3 is CASSYRDSHNSPLHF. The CDR3 bases are TGTGCCAGCAGTTACCGGGACAGTCATAATTCACCCCTCCACTTT.

This clonotype was seen at least ten times. The chain employs TRBV19 and TRBJ1-4, with TRBD1 identical over 10 bases. Per the germline V gene, CDR1 is LNHDA and CDR2 is SQIVND (reference sequence). The CDR3 totals 14 residues. The V and J ends lost 7 bases and 8 bases, in that order; junction bases with no gene match: 7. The CDR3, as DNA: TGTGCCAGTACCCCGGGACAGGGGTACGAAAAACTGTTTTTT. Translating gives CASTPGQGYEKLFF.

This clonotype was counted at least ten times. The genes are TRBV11-2 and TRBJ2-7, with 7 bases aligning to TRBD2. CDR1 is SGHAT, CDR2 FQNNGV, per germline. With V trimmed by 4 bases and J by 2 bases, 2 bases remained unmatched. CDR3 length: 13 amino acids. The CDR3 bases are TGTGCCAGCAGCTATGGGACTACCTACGAGCAGTACTTC. It codes for CASSYGTTYEQYF.

The DNA of the CDR3 is TGTGCCAGCAGCATCCGGACAGGGAAGTTGAACACTGAAGCTTTCTTT. Its protein is CASSIRTGKLNTEAFF. The chain is built from TRBV7-9 and TRBJ1-1, with 8 bases aligning to TRBD1. V trimming: 5 bases; J trimming: 0 bases; junction bases outside the gene matches: 8. The germline V gene encodes CDR1 SEHNR and CDR2 FQNEAQ (reference sequence). This CDR3 spans 16 amino acids.

This clonotype turned up a few times. The rearrangement links TRBV29-1 to TRBJ2-3, with D possibly TRBD2 on 5 matching bases. CDR1 and CDR2 (germline): SQVTM, ANQGSEA. The CDR3 consists of 16 residues. The germline V and J ends were trimmed by 1 base and 2 bases, with 16 bases remaining between them. The DNA for the CDR3 is TGCAGCGTTGAAGTCGGAGGAGGACGGACCACAGATACGCAGTATTTT. Translated: CSVEVGGGRTTDTQYF.

A few counts support this clonotype. This chain uses TRBV30 with TRBJ1-1, with D uncertain. Germline CDR1 is GTSNPN and CDR2 is SVGIG (reference sequence). The CDR3 contains 15 residues. V dropped 0 bases and J dropped 3 bases, with 14 bases sitting between them. CDR3 DNA: TGTGCCTGGAGTGTCCCCATTCGCCCTGACACTGAAGCTTTCTTT. Translated: CAWSVPIRPDTEAFF.

The CDR3 reads CASSLGTFSTDTQYF. CDR3 in DNA: TGTGCCAGCAGCTTAGGGACGTTCAGCACAGATACGCAGTATTTT. The chain carries TRBV11-2 and TRBJ2-3, with D hard to call. Germline assignment: CDR1 SGHAT and CDR2 FQNNGV. Trimming removed 1 base at V and 0 bases at J, with 8 bases between. The CDR3 covers 15 residues.

This clonotype came up many times. V is TRBV6-5 and J is TRBJ1-1; D is undetermined. The germline V gene has CDR1 MNHEY and CDR2 SVGAGI. This CDR3 comprises 16 residues. The V end was cut by 2 bases, the J end by 1 base, with 14 bases between. CDR3 sequence reads: CASSYQGRTQNTEAFF. DNA for the CDR3: TGTGCCAGCAGTTACCAAGGACGGACTCAGAACACTGAAGCTTTCTTT.

The sample holds a few counts of this clonotype. The J gene is TRBJ2-4, the V gene TRBV5-6, with 12 bases aligning to TRBD2. Germline V CDR1 and CDR2: SGHDT, YYEEEE. There are 15 residues in the CDR3. Trimming cost V 5 bases and J 3 bases; bases outside gene matches: 3. The CDR3 sequence is CASSRLAGDKNIQYF. Written as DNA, the CDR3 is TGTGCCAGCAGTCGACTAGCGGGGGACAAAAACATTCAGTACTTC.

This clonotype was recorded many times. This chain connects TRBV18 to TRBJ1-1, with 8 bases that match TRBD1. The V gene end was trimmed by 1 base and the J gene end by 4 bases; junction bases not matched to a gene: 14. This CDR3 is 18 amino acids long. Germline values: CDR1 KGHSH, CDR2 LQKENI. CDR3 protein: CASSPLETGGIVSTEAFF. The CDR3, as DNA: TGTGCCAGCTCACCACTCGAAACAGGGGGAATCGTGAGCACTGAAGCTTTCTTT.

The chain couples TRBV9 to TRBJ1-6; the D is unclear. Trimming cost V 0 bases and J 7 bases, with 17 bases left between them. This CDR3 comprises 17 residues. Germline V gene sequence: CDR1 SGDLS, CDR2 YYNGEE. The CDR3 DNA sequence: TGTGCCAGCAGCGTAGAAGCTTGGGCACCACCGAATTCACCCCTCCACTTT. Translating gives CASSVEAWAPPNSPLHF.